These 22 T cell receptor beta chains share one sample of origin, sequenced in a study of cytomegalovirus exposure and HLA in healthy donors. PCR employed 60 Vbeta and 13 Jbeta primers. Method: immunoSEQ multiplex PCR; TCRdb's copy keeps in-frame clones and lacks some. The table lists under 150,000 clones, 80% to 85% of them singletons, with 0.55% to 0.75% in the top ten. The sample comprised PBMCs. These receptors were collected from a man between 18 and 29 years old in good health and CMV-seronegative.

The rearrangement links TRBV5-1 to TRBJ2-1; a possible D gene is TRBD2 (5 bases). In germline, CDR1 is SGHRS, CDR2 YFSETQ. This CDR3 comprises 12 residues. The V end was cut by 4 bases, the J end by 9 bases, with 11 bases between. CDR3 amino acids: CASSTGLFEQFF. The DNA for the CDR3 is TGCGCCAGCAGCACCGGACTTTTTGAGCAGTTCTTC.

V usage is TRBV7-2 and J usage is TRBJ1-4; D is unclear. Germline CDR1 is SGHTA and CDR2 is FQGNSA. This CDR3 spans 14 amino acids. The V end lost 7 bases, the J end lost 0 bases, and 9 bases lay between the germline ends. CDR3 sequence reads: CASTTDSTNEKLFF. The CDR3 nucleotides are TGTGCCAGCACAACGGACTCAACTAATGAAAAACTGTTTTTT.

The J gene is TRBJ2-5, the V gene TRBV11-2, with TRBD2 as a possible D gene (5 bases). Deletions cut 4 bases from V and 5 bases from J, with 20 bases between. Germline V gene sequence: CDR1 SGHAT, CDR2 FQNNGV. This CDR3 is 16 amino acids long. CDR3 sequence (DNA): TGTGCCAGCAGCTCTAGAACCCTACGGAGGTTCGAGACCCAGTACTTC. Its protein product is CASSSRTLRRFETQYF.

The chain has TRBV6-6 and TRBJ2-3; D remains unclear. CDR1 and CDR2 from the germline V gene are MNHNY and SVGAGI (reference sequence). V was pared by 8 bases and J by 3 bases, with 12 bases between. The CDR3 sequence is 13 residues long. CDR3 nucleotides: TGTGCCAGCCTCGTAAGAGATACAGATACGCAGTATTTT. Protein product: CASLVRDTDTQYF.

This clone appeared a few times. The V call is TRBV5-6, the J call TRBJ2-7, with D possibly being TRBD2 (6 bases). Trimming pared 4 bases from V and 0 bases from J, leaving 11 bases between. CDR1 and CDR2 (germline): SGHDT, YYEEEE. This CDR3 comprises 14 residues. The CDR3 region has the DNA TGTGCCAGCAGCCTTAGCGGAACCTCCTACGAGCAGTACTTC. It encodes CASSLSGTSYEQYF.

The V gene is TRBV28, the J gene TRBJ1-2; 8 bases fit TRBD1. The CDR3 sequence is 14 residues long. With V trimmed by 3 bases and J by 6 bases, 6 bases remained unmatched. Looked up from germline, CDR1 is MDHEN and CDR2 is SYDVKM. The CDR3 spells CASSFPDRVNGYTF. The CDR3, as DNA: TGTGCCAGCAGTTTCCCGGACAGGGTAAATGGCTACACCTTC.

This chain connects TRBV19 to TRBJ2-2; D not certain. The germline V gene encodes CDR1 LNHDA and CDR2 SQIVND (reference sequence). The CDR3 runs to 14 residues. The V gene lost 1 base and the J gene lost 1 base, with 4 bases spanning the gap. The CDR3 region is CASSIAGNTGELFF. The CDR3 DNA reads as TGTGCCAGTAGTATAGCAGGGAACACCGGGGAGCTGTTTTTT.

V and J are TRBV4-3 and TRBJ1-2; the D is unclear. This CDR3 spans 14 amino acids. V was trimmed by 3 bases and J by 3 bases, leaving 11 bases between them. Germline assignment: CDR1 LGHNA and CDR2 YSLEER. The CDR3 DNA reads as TGCGCCAGCAGCCATTTATCTCCGGACTATGGCTACACCTTC. Translated: CASSHLSPDYGYTF.

The chain is built from TRBV18 and TRBJ1-4; the D is unclear. The CDR3 is 16 residues long. Between the trimmed V and J ends, which lost 2 bases and 2 bases, there was a span of 12 bases. CDR1 is KGHSH and CDR2 is LQKENI in the germline V gene. The CDR3 DNA reads TGTGCCAGCTCACCATTTTCGGGATCTACTAATGAAAAACTGTTTTTT. Its translation is CASSPFSGSTNEKLFF.

The chain joins TRBV4-3 to TRBJ1-6; the D gene is possibly TRBD1 (5 bases). There are 17 residues in the CDR3. The V end was cut by 0 bases, the J end by 5 bases, with 14 bases between. Per germline, CDR1 LGHNA and CDR2 YSLEER. The CDR3, as DNA: TGCGCCAGCAGCCAAGATCTAATGGGGCTAGATAATTCACCCCTCCACTTT. Translated, it gives CASSQDLMGLDNSPLHF.

The rearrangement joins TRBV10-2 to TRBJ1-1, with 7 bases fitting TRBD1. Germline values: CDR1 WSHSY, CDR2 SAAADI. The CDR3 contains 15 residues. J gave up 2 bases and V 7 bases, and 10 bases lay outside the gene matches. Here the CDR3 reads CASTIDRVRNTEAFF. The CDR3, as DNA: TGCGCCAGCACCATAGACAGGGTCCGTAACACTGAAGCTTTCTTT.

The chain carries TRBV11-2 and TRBJ1-4; D remains unclear. The germline gives CDR1 SGHAT, CDR2 FQNNGV. This CDR3 spans 17 amino acids. Trimming took 1 base from V and 2 from J, leaving 14 bases between them. This CDR3 is CASSLVPGRATNEKLFF. The CDR3 DNA sequence: TGTGCCAGCAGCTTAGTTCCGGGGAGGGCGACTAATGAAAAACTGTTTTTT.

The chain uses TRBV18 and TRBJ2-7; 7 positions agree with TRBD1. The CDR3 spans 15 residues. Per the germline V gene, CDR1 is KGHSH and CDR2 is LQKENI. The V segment lost 4 bases and the J segment 3 bases; nucleotides outside the gene matches: 9. DNA of the CDR3: TGTGCCAGCTCACTATCCGGGACAGTGAACTACGAGCAGTACTTC. Translated, it gives CASSLSGTVNYEQYF. Looking up the rest from reference TRBV18 and TRBJ2-7 gives the full variable domain: NAGVMQNPRHLVRRRGQEARLRCSPMKGHSHVYWYRQLPEEGLKFMVYLQKENIIDESGMPKERFSAEFPKEGPSILRIQQVVRGDSAAYFCASSLSGTVNYEQYFGPGTRLTVT.

The chain recombines TRBV2 with TRBJ2-7, with TRBD2 identical over 11 bases. Trimming removed 4 bases from V and 4 bases from J; junction bases left unmatched: 6. Germline V lookup: CDR1 SNHLY, CDR2 FYNNEI. This CDR3 is 15 amino acids long. The CDR3 DNA reads as TGTGCCAGCAGTGTACTAGCGGGGGACCATTACGAGCAGTACTTC. Protein: CASSVLAGDHYEQYF.

In its sample, this clone was seen a few times. The chain recombines TRBV19 with TRBJ1-1; TRBD1 is a possible D gene (6 bases). The V gene's germline CDR1 is LNHDA and CDR2 SQIVND (reference sequence). The germline V and J ends were trimmed by 9 bases and 9 bases, with 20 bases remaining between them. The CDR3 contains 13 residues. This chain's CDR3 is CASYPSGTLKAFF. The CDR3 DNA reads TGTGCCAGCTACCCATCCGGGACACTCAAAGCTTTCTTT. Full variable domain (outside the CDR3, taken from reference TRBV19 and TRBJ1-1): DGGITQSPKYLFRKEGQNVTLSCEQNLNHDAMYWYRQDPGQGLRLIYYSQIVNDFQKGDIAEGYSVSREKKESFPLTVTSAQKNPTAFYLCASYPSGTLKAFFGQGTRLTVV.

This chain connects TRBV30 to TRBJ1-2; tentatively, D is TRBD1 (5 bases). The germline V gene has CDR1 GTSNPN and CDR2 SVGIG (reference sequence). This CDR3 is built from 13 residues. V was pared by 2 bases and J by 5 bases, with 12 bases between. The CDR3 region is CAWSHSGGYGYTF. In DNA form, the CDR3 reads TGTGCCTGGAGTCACAGCGGGGGGTATGGCTACACCTTC.

The chain employs TRBV27 and TRBJ1-5; D gene ambiguous. V shed 6 bases and J shed 0 bases, with 12 bases lying between them. The CDR3 length is 15 residues. Germline assignment: CDR1 MNHEY and CDR2 SMNVEV (reference sequence). CDR3 region: CASRLLGYSNQPQHF. The CDR3 bases are TGTGCCAGCAGGCTGTTGGGCTATAGCAATCAGCCCCAGCATTTT.

This clone was recorded a few times. The gene calls are TRBV7-9 and TRBJ1-4; 9 positions match TRBD1. The CDR3 runs 14 residues. V was pared by 5 bases and J by 4 bases, with 2 bases of the junction left unmatched. Germline V lookup: CDR1 SEHNR, CDR2 FQNEAQ (reference sequence). CDR3 region: CASSGTGSNEKLFF. The DNA for the CDR3 is TGTGCCAGCAGCGGGACAGGGAGTAATGAAAAACTGTTTTTT. The whole variable domain, filled in from reference TRBV7-9 and TRBJ1-4, reads DTGVSQNPRHKITKRGQNVTFRCDPISEHNRLYWYRQTLGQGPEFLTYFQNEAQLEKSRLLSDRFSAERPKGSFSTLEIQRTEQGDSAMYLCASSGTGSNEKLFFGSGTQLSVL.

V gene TRBV7-6 combines with J gene TRBJ1-6, with D unresolved. V lost 2 bases and J 9 bases, leaving 11 bases between the germline ends. The CDR3 spans 14 residues. Germline V lookup: CDR1 SGHVS, CDR2 FNYEAQ. In DNA form, the CDR3 reads TGTGCCAGCAGCTTATTTGAGTTTTCTTCACCCCTCCACTTT. Translation gives CASSLFEFSSPLHF.

The chain has TRBV27 and TRBJ2-3, with TRBD1 matching 7 bases. The CDR3 contains 15 residues. CDR1 MNHEY and CDR2 SMNVEV come from the germline V gene (reference sequence). V lost 4 bases, J lost 0 bases, and 4 bases stayed unmatched. CDR3 sequence reads: CASSSQTGSTDTQYF. CDR3 DNA sequence: TGTGCCAGCAGTTCCCAGACAGGGAGCACAGATACGCAGTATTTT.

This chain uses TRBV7-2 with TRBJ1-2; no definite D call. Trimming removed 3 bases from V and 2 bases from J, with 4 bases in between. The germline V gene has CDR1 SGHTA and CDR2 FQGNSA. This CDR3 spans 12 amino acids. The CDR3 DNA reads TGTGCCAGCAGCTTTCAGAACTATGGCTACACCTTC. Its translation is CASSFQNYGYTF.

This clone was seen only a few times. CDR3 nucleotides: TGTGCCAGCAGCTTGGCCGACAGATCCCAGAATGAAAAACTGTTTTTT. Its protein product is CASSLADRSQNEKLFF. The rearrangement uses TRBV5-4 and TRBJ1-4; weak D call: TRBD1 (5 bases). This CDR3 region has 16 residues. Trimming shortened V by 0 bases and J by 5 bases, and 14 bases separated the two germline ends. Germline V gene sequence: CDR1 SGHNT, CDR2 YYREEE (reference sequence).